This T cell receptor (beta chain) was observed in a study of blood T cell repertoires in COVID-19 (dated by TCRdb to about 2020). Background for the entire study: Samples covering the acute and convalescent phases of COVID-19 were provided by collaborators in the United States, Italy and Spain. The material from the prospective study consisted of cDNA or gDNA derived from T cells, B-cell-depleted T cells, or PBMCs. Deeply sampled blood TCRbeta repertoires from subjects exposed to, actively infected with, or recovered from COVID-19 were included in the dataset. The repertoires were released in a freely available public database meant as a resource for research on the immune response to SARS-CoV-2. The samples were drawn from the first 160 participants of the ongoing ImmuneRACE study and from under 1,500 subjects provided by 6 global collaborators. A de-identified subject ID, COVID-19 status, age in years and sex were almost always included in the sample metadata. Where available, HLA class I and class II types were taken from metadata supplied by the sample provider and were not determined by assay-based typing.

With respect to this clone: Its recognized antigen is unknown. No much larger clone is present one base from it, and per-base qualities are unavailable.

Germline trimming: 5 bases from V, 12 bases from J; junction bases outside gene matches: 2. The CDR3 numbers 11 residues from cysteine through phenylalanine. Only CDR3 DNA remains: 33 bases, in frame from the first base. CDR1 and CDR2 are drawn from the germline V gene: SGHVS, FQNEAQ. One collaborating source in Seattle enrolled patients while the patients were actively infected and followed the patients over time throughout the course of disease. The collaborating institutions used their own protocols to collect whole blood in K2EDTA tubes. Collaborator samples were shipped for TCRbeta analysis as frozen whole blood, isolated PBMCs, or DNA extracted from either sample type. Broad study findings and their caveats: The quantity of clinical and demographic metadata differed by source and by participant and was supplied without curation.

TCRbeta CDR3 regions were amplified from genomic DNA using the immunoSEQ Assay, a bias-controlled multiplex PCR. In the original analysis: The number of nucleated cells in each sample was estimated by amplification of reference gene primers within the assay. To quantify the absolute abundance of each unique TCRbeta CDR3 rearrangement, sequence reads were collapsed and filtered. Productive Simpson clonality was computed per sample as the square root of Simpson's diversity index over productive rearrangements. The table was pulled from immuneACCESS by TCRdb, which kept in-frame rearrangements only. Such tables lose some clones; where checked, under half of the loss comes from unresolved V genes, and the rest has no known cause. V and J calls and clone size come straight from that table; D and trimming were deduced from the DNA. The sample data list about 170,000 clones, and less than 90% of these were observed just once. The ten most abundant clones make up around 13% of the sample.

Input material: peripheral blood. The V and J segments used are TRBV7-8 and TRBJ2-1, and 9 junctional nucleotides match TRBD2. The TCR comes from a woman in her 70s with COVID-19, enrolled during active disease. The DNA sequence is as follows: TGTGCCAGCAGCCTTAGCGGGGGGCAGTTCTTC. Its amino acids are CASSLSGGQFF.